The entry that follows covers one T cell receptor (beta chain) sequence. This clonotype was observed at least ten times. The target of this receptor is not known. Base qualities are not at hand, and no much larger clone is one base apart. This entry comes from a study of early T cells in non-severe SARS-CoV-2 infection listed by TCRdb under 2021. About the study as a whole: Because TCR sequencing was done on bulk RNA from unsorted whole blood, the alpha and beta chains could not be paired.

Looking up the germline V gene yields CDR1 SGHAT and CDR2 FQNNGV. V sheds 6 bases and J sheds 2 bases, leaving 25 bases between their ends. Its CDR3 holds 18 amino acids, cysteine through phenylalanine. The read is trimmed to its CDR3 DNA, 54 bases read in frame from base 1. This was a case-control study nested in a cohort of healthcare workers in London, UK, who had nasopharyngeal swab PCR tests and blood samples taken every week. Between 23 and 31 March 2020, the week of the UK lockdown, healthcare workers were enrolled and then followed up weekly for as long as 16 weeks. Findings and caveats that apply to the study as a whole: VDJdb matching was skewed toward anti-spike CD8 responses and likely underestimated virus-specific expansions, missing private and CD4 specificities.

Library preparation employed 5' RACE. The run used a NextSeq 500. The TCR library protocol attached unique molecular identifiers to individual cDNA molecules to correct for sequencing error and PCR bias. Both TCR alpha and beta chains were sequenced, and tight co-correlation was observed between alpha and beta sequence abundances in each sample. From the authors' description of their analysis: Decombinator V4 was used to annotate TCR sequences for V gene, J gene and CDR3. TCRs were defined as expanded if a significant change between any two time points was detected under a Poisson model with p below 0.0001. TCR abundances were normalised to the total number of TCRs sequenced per sample and were expressed as counts per million. TRAV1-2 paired with TRAJ12, TRAJ20 or TRAJ33 defined MAIT TCRs, while TRAV10 paired with TRAJ18 defined iNKT TCRs. VDJdb, accessed 1 November 2021, was searched for CMV, EBV and SARS-CoV-2 annotated TCRs, with TCRs annotated for multiple antigens excluded. TCRdb redid the processing of the public reads, applying fastp at Q25 and MiXCR, and retained in-frame beta chains. All rows with the same CDR3 protein become a single entry with the most common DNA and genes. Here the V and J calls rest on TCRdb's processing, not on the authors' analysis. Counted in this sample were roughly 33,000 distinct CDR3 sequences; more than 5% of them appeared once. The ten largest clones add up to around 14% of the sample.

The sequenced material came from whole blood. The clonotype originates from an adult who was a healthcare worker with PCR-confirmed SARS-CoV-2 infection or an uninfected control (not recorded which). The chain was built from TRBV11-2 and TRBJ1-2; the D region possibly corresponds to TRBD1 (6 bases align). The DNA is TGTGCCAGCAGTACCCCCCAAGGGGGGGTTGGCTCGAACTATGGCTACACCTTC. Its protein is CASSTPQGGVGSNYGYTF. Where the CDR3 stops, the reference TRBV11-2 and TRBJ1-2 genes take over; the full variable domain is EAGVAQSPRYKIIEKRQSVAFWCNPISGHATLYWYQQILGQGPKLLIQFQNNGVVDDSQLPKDRFSAERLKGVDSTLKIQPAKLEDSAVYLCASSTPQGGVGSNYGYTFGSGTRLTVV.